A selection of T cell receptor beta chains follows, all from one sample in a study of blood T cell repertoires in COVID-19. Sequenced by immunoSEQ multiplex PCR; TCRdb stores in-frame clones only, minus some. Of over 350,000 clones detected, approximately 90% appear once; the ten largest clones hold roughly 4%. Sequencing input: peripheral blood. Source of these receptors: a woman aged 25 to 45 with acute or convalescent COVID-19. Both conserved end residues are part of each CDR3. D genes are given only for firm matches. A row's size may be missing; if present it is once, few, many or a size class.

V gene	clone size	D gene	J gene	CDR3 DNA	CDR3 protein
TRBV27	NA	TRBD1	TRBJ2-5	TGTGCCAGCAGTTTATCGGCGGGACAGGCAGAGACCCAGTACTTC	CASSLSAGQAETQYF
TRBV30	once	TRBD1	TRBJ2-5	TGTGCCTGGAACCTTCGACAGGGAGAGACCCAGTACTTC	CAWNLRQGETQYF
TRBV9	NA	TRBD1	TRBJ2-7	TGTGCCAGCAGCGTTGGGACAGCGTACGAGCAGTACTTC	CASSVGTAYEQYF
TRBV5-4	NA	NA	TRBJ2-3	TGTGCCAGCAGCCCAGGGGTGAGAGGCACAGATACGCAGTATTTT	CASSPGVRGTDTQYF
TRBV6-4	NA	TRBD1	TRBJ2-1	TGTGCCAGCAGTCCCGGGACAGGGGTAGGTAATGAGCAGTTCTTC	CASSPGTGVGNEQFF
TRBV2	NA	NA	TRBJ1-2	TGTGCCAGCACCCTTGGCGGGTATGGCTACACCTTC	CASTLGGYGYTF
TRBV6-4	NA	NA	TRBJ2-3	TGTGCCACCCGAATAAGCGGCATTTTCCCTACAGATACGCAGTATTTT	CATRISGIFPTDTQYF
TRBV9	NA	NA	TRBJ2-1	TGTGCCAGCAGCATCGGGCCTCCGCCCCTGGCGGGGACCTTCACCAATGAGCAGTTCTTC	CASSIGPPPLAGTFTNEQFF
TRBV3-1/TRBV3-2	NA	TRBD2	TRBJ2-6	TGTGCCAGCAGCCTACAGACACTAGCGGGGGTTCCTCTGGGGGCCAACGTCCTGACTTTC	CASSLQTLAGVPLGANVLTF
TRBV4-2	NA	NA	TRBJ2-3	TGTGCCAGCAGCCAAGGGAGGGCAGATACGCAGTATTTT	CASSQGRADTQYF
TRBV2	NA	NA	TRBJ1-3	TGTGCCGTAGGACATCCTAACTCTGGAAACACCATATATTTT	CAVGHPNSGNTIYF
TRBV5-1	NA	TRBD2	TRBJ2-3	TGCGCCAGCAGCCCCTCTAGGGCTAGCGGACGCACAGATACGCAGTATTTT	CASSPSRASGRTDTQYF
TRBV6-5	NA	TRBD1	TRBJ2-5	TGTGCCAGCAGTTTACACAGGGGGCTAAGTGAGACCCAGTACTTC	CASSLHRGLSETQYF
TRBV27	NA	TRBD1	TRBJ1-2	TGTGCCAGCAGTTTTCGCGACAGGGGGCGTAATGGCTACACCTTC	CASSFRDRGRNGYTF
TRBV20-1	NA	NA	TRBJ2-3	TGCAGTGCTAGAGCTACAGATACGCAGTATTTT	CSARATDTQYF
TRBV7-9	NA	NA	TRBJ2-7	TGTGCCAGCAGCGAGCCGACAGGACATTCCTACGAGCAGTACTTC	CASSEPTGHSYEQYF
TRBV6-6	NA	NA	TRBJ2-3	TGTGCCAGCAGTTACTCGTCTAACACAGATACGCAGTATTTT	CASSYSSNTDTQYF
TRBV5-1	NA	NA	TRBJ1-2	TGCGCCAGCACCCCCTGGGGGGGTGAAAATGGCTACACCTTC	CASTPWGGENGYTF
TRBV3-1/TRBV3-2	NA	NA	TRBJ2-3	TGTGCCAGCAGCCAAGATACCCCCGGGACAGATACGCAGTATTTT	CASSQDTPGTDTQYF
TRBV6-4	NA	TRBD1	TRBJ1-1	TGTGCCAGCAGTTTGGGGACAGGGGGTGAAGCTTTCTTT	CASSLGTGGEAFF
TRBV29-1	NA	TRBD2	TRBJ2-1	TGCAGCGTTGGTATCAATGGCGGGGGGGGGAATGAGCAGTTCTTC	CSVGINGGGGNEQFF
TRBV13	NA	TRBD1	TRBJ2-1	TGTGCCAGCAGCATACCGCGGACAGGTTTGGGGGAGCAGTTCTTC	CASSIPRTGLGEQFF
TRBV18	NA	NA	TRBJ1-1	TGTGCCAGCTCAGCGGCCATGAACACTGAAGCTTTCTTT	CASSAAMNTEAFF
TRBV6-1	NA	NA	TRBJ2-7	TGTGCCAGCAGTGAAGCCCTCGGCTACGAGCAGTACTTC	CASSEALGYEQYF
TRBV4-1	NA	TRBD1	TRBJ1-2	TGCGCCAGCAGCCAAGGTGGCAGGGGGACTAACTATGGCTACACCTTC	CASSQGGRGTNYGYTF
TRBV27	NA	NA	TRBJ2-7	TGTGCCAGCAGCTCCCTGGGGCAGAACTACGAGCAGTACTTC	CASSSLGQNYEQYF
TRBV9	NA	TRBD2	TRBJ2-3	TGTGCCAGCAGCGTAGTGGGTAGCGGGGGGCCTAGCACAGATACGCAGTATTTT	CASSVVGSGGPSTDTQYF
TRBV5-1	NA	NA	TRBJ2-2	TGCGCCAGCAGCTTAAACCGGGTCCCCCGCCGGGAGCTGTTTTTT	CASSLNRVPRRELFF
TRBV7-2	NA	NA	TRBJ2-3	TGTGCCAGCAGCTTAGCGCTGCGGGGGCTTGGCACAGATACGCAGTATTTT	CASSLALRGLGTDTQYF
TRBV6-6	NA	NA	TRBJ1-6	TGTGCCAGCAGTTACGCCGGGAGGAATTCACCCCTCCACTTT	CASSYAGRNSPLHF
TRBV6-5	NA	NA	TRBJ2-3	TGTGCCAGCAGACAATCCGGGTTCCACACAGATACGCAGTATTTT	CASRQSGFHTDTQYF
TRBV7-2	NA	NA	TRBJ2-5	TGTGCCAGCAGCTTAGTCCGGGAGACCCAGTACTTC	CASSLVRETQYF
TRBV19	once	NA	TRBJ2-3	TGTGCCAGTAGTAGGGGGCGTTGGACAGATACGCAGTATTTT	CASSRGRWTDTQYF
TRBV6-5	once	NA	TRBJ1-3	TGTGCCAGCAGCAGGCAGAGCTCTGGAAACACCATATATTTT	CASSRQSSGNTIYF
TRBV9	NA	NA	TRBJ1-3	TGTGCCAGCAGCGTAGAATGGCTTCCTGGAAACACCATATATTTT	CASSVEWLPGNTIYF
TRBV19	NA	TRBD2	TRBJ2-3	TGTGCCAGTAGTTCATTAGCGGGAACGCAGTATTTT	CASSSLAGTQYF
TRBV7-3	NA	TRBD1	TRBJ2-3	TGTGCCAGCAGCCCAGGACAGGGTGTCACAGATACGCAGTATTTT	CASSPGQGVTDTQYF
TRBV2	NA	TRBD1	TRBJ1-5	TGTGCCAGCAGAGGGACAGTTAGCAATCAGCCCCAGCATTTT	CASRGTVSNQPQHF
TRBV3-1/TRBV3-2	NA	NA	TRBJ2-7	TGTGCCAGCAGCCTGACCGGACAGCCAAACGAGCAGTACTTC	CASSLTGQPNEQYF
TRBV10-2	NA	TRBD1	TRBJ2-2	TGCGCCAGCAAGGACAGGGCTAACACCGGGGAGCTGTTTTTT	CASKDRANTGELFF